The source of this TCR beta chain is a study of shared clonotypes between healthy human individuals. Naive CD8 cells, CD45RO-negative and positively selected for CCR7, excluded terminally differentiated effector memory CD45RA+ cells. Tens of thousands of T cell genomes (approximately 0.2 ug DNA) went into each sorted-subset replicate. Method: immunoSEQ multiplex PCR; TCRdb's copy keeps in-frame clones and lacks some. The data show about 1.9 million clones, roughly 93% seen once. Germline CDR1 and CDR2: MNHNS and SASEGT. Trimming shortened V by 2 bases and J by 3 bases, and 20 bases separated the two germline ends. This CDR3 is built from 18 residues.

The sample taken for sequencing was naive CD8+ T cells from PBMCs. The rearrangement joins TRBV6-1 to TRBJ2-1; possible D gene TRBD2, 6 bases. The receptor was isolated from a man aged 18 to 30 in good health. Some clones in this sample may be carry-over from other donors' samples. CDR3 nucleotide sequence: TGTGCCAGCAGTGAACAGGTCGGAGGGCAGTCCCTCTACAATGAGCAGTTCTTC. Its protein is CASSEQVGGQSLYNEQFF.